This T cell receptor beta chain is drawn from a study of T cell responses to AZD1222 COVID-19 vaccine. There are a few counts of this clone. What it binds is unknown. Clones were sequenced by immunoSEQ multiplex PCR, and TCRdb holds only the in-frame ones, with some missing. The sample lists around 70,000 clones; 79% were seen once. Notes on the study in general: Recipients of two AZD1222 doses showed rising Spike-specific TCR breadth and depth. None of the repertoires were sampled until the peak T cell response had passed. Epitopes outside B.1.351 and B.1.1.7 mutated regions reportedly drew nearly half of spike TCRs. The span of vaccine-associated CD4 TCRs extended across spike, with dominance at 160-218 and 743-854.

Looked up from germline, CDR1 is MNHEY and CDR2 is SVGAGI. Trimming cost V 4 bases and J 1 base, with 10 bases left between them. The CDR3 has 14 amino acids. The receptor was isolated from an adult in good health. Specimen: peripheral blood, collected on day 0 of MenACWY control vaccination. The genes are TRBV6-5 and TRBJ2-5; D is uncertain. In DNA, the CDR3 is TGTGCCAGCAGTTTGCCAGGCTCCCAAGAGACCCAGTACTTC. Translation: CASSLPGSQETQYF.